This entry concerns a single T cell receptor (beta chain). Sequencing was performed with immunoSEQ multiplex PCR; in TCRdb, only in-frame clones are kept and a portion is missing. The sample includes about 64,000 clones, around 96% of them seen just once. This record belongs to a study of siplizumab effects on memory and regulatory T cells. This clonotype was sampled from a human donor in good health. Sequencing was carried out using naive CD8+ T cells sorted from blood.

The CDR3 nucleotides are TGTGCCAGCAGCTCATCCGAGGGGCACGCCGGGGAGCTGTTTTTT. This translates into CASSSSEGHAGELFF. The chain recombines TRBV11-3 with TRBJ2-2; D tentatively reads TRBD1 or TRBD2 (5 bases each). The V gene lost 4 bases and the J gene lost 6 bases, with 15 bases spanning the gap. CDR1 and CDR2 from the germline V gene are SGHNT and YENEEA. CDR3 length equals 15 residues.